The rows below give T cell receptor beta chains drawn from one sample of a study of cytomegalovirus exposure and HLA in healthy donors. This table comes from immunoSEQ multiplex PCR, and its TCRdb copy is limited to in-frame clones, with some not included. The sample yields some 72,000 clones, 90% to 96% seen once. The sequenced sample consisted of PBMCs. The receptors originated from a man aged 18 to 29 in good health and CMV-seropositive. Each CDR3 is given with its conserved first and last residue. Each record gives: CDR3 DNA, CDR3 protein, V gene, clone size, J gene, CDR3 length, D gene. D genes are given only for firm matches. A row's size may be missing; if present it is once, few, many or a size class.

CDR3 DNA: TGTGCCAGCAGTTTTTCCAGGGTGGAGTACTTC; CDR3 protein: CASSFSRVEYF; V gene: TRBV27; clone size: NA; J gene: TRBJ2-7; CDR3 length: 11; D gene: NA
CDR3 DNA: TGTGCCAGCAGTGGTACAGGGGGCTCGCAGTATTTT; CDR3 protein: CASSGTGGSQYF; V gene: TRBV2; clone size: NA; J gene: TRBJ2-3; CDR3 length: 12; D gene: TRBD1
CDR3 DNA: TGTGCCAGCAGCACAGTAACAGGGGGCGTCTACAATGAGCAGTTCTTC; CDR3 protein: CASSTVTGGVYNEQFF; V gene: TRBV7-2; clone size: NA; J gene: TRBJ2-1; CDR3 length: 16; D gene: TRBD1
CDR3 DNA: TGTGCCAGCAGCTTAACCGGGACTAACTATGGCTACACCTTC; CDR3 protein: CASSLTGTNYGYTF; V gene: TRBV7-9; clone size: NA; J gene: TRBJ1-2; CDR3 length: 14; D gene: NA
CDR3 DNA: TGTGCCAGCAGCTTAACCCGACAGGGGGGGAACACTGAAGCTTTCTTT; CDR3 protein: CASSLTRQGGNTEAFF; V gene: TRBV11-2; clone size: NA; J gene: TRBJ1-1; CDR3 length: 16; D gene: TRBD1
CDR3 DNA: TGTGCCAGCAGCAGGGGACAGGGACGAAACACTGAAGCTTTCTTT; CDR3 protein: CASSRGQGRNTEAFF; V gene: TRBV7-9; clone size: NA; J gene: TRBJ1-1; CDR3 length: 15; D gene: TRBD1
CDR3 DNA: TGTGCCAGCAGCGACGCAGACAGCCCAACCTACGAGCAGTACTTC; CDR3 protein: CASSDADSPTYEQYF; V gene: TRBV2; clone size: NA; J gene: TRBJ2-7; CDR3 length: 15; D gene: NA
CDR3 DNA: TGCGCCAGCAGCCGAGCGGGAGGGACCTACAATGAGCAGTTCTTC; CDR3 protein: CASSRAGGTYNEQFF; V gene: TRBV5-1; clone size: NA; J gene: TRBJ2-1; CDR3 length: 15; D gene: TRBD2
CDR3 DNA: TGTGCTAGTGGTTTGGACCCTGAAGAGAGCCGATATCAGCCCCAGCATTTT; CDR3 protein: CASGLDPEESRYQPQHF; V gene: TRBV12-5; clone size: NA; J gene: TRBJ1-5; CDR3 length: 17; D gene: NA
CDR3 DNA: TGCAGCGCCCAACAACCGGGACAGCCCCAGCATTTT; CDR3 protein: CSAQQPGQPQHF; V gene: TRBV29-1; clone size: few; J gene: TRBJ1-5; CDR3 length: 12; D gene: NA
CDR3 DNA: TGTGCCAGCAGCACCTATGACAGGGCGAACGAGCAGTACTTC; CDR3 protein: CASSTYDRANEQYF; V gene: TRBV13; clone size: NA; J gene: TRBJ2-7; CDR3 length: 14; D gene: TRBD1
CDR3 DNA: TGTGCCAGCAGGAAAATAGAGGGCCCAAACACTGAAGCTTTCTTT; CDR3 protein: CASRKIEGPNTEAFF; V gene: TRBV5-5; clone size: NA; J gene: TRBJ1-1; CDR3 length: 15; D gene: NA
CDR3 DNA: TGTGCCAGCAGTTTATCGTCAGGGGAGTGGGAAAAACTGTTTTTT; CDR3 protein: CASSLSSGEWEKLFF; V gene: TRBV27; clone size: NA; J gene: TRBJ1-4; CDR3 length: 15; D gene: NA
CDR3 DNA: TGTGCCAGCAGAACTCCTAGCGGGGCCTCCTACGAGCAGTACTTC; CDR3 protein: CASRTPSGASYEQYF; V gene: TRBV28; clone size: NA; J gene: TRBJ2-7; CDR3 length: 15; D gene: TRBD2
CDR3 DNA: TGTGCCAGCAGTGAAGAAGGAGGGGGCAGCTATGGCTACACCTTC; CDR3 protein: CASSEEGGGSYGYTF; V gene: TRBV6-1; clone size: few; J gene: TRBJ1-2; CDR3 length: 15; D gene: TRBD1
CDR3 DNA: TGTGCCAGCAGTTACTCAGGCAGGGTAGATGGCTACACCTTC; CDR3 protein: CASSYSGRVDGYTF; V gene: TRBV6-5; clone size: NA; J gene: TRBJ1-2; CDR3 length: 14; D gene: NA
CDR3 DNA: TGCGCCAGCAGCCAAGGGTCGGGGTTTGGGCAGCCCCAGCATTTT; CDR3 protein: CASSQGSGFGQPQHF; V gene: TRBV4-1; clone size: NA; J gene: TRBJ1-5; CDR3 length: 15; D gene: NA
CDR3 DNA: TGTGCCAGCAATCCCGAGCGCGCTGGAAACACCATATATTTT; CDR3 protein: CASNPERAGNTIYF; V gene: TRBV6-1; clone size: NA; J gene: TRBJ1-3; CDR3 length: 14; D gene: NA
CDR3 DNA: TGTGCCAGCAGTCCTTCTACTAGCGGGAGGAAAGAGACCCAGTACTTC; CDR3 protein: CASSPSTSGRKETQYF; V gene: TRBV27; clone size: NA; J gene: TRBJ2-5; CDR3 length: 16; D gene: TRBD2
CDR3 DNA: TGTGCCAGCAGCTTAGGACTCCAATTAGGCTACGAGCAGTACTTC; CDR3 protein: CASSLGLQLGYEQYF; V gene: TRBV7-8; clone size: NA; J gene: TRBJ2-7; CDR3 length: 15; D gene: NA
CDR3 DNA: TGCGCCAGCAGCCCCGAGGGTACAGCTTTCTATGGCTACACCTTC; CDR3 protein: CASSPEGTAFYGYTF; V gene: TRBV5-1; clone size: NA; J gene: TRBJ1-2; CDR3 length: 15; D gene: NA
CDR3 DNA: TGTGCCAGCAGGGGATGGACAGGCCTTAACTATGGCTACACCTTC; CDR3 protein: CASRGWTGLNYGYTF; V gene: TRBV27; clone size: NA; J gene: TRBJ1-2; CDR3 length: 15; D gene: TRBD1
CDR3 DNA: TGTGCCAGCTCACCTACAGGGAGCCAGAACACCGGGGAGCTGTTTTTT; CDR3 protein: CASSPTGSQNTGELFF; V gene: TRBV18; clone size: NA; J gene: TRBJ2-2; CDR3 length: 16; D gene: NA
CDR3 DNA: TGTGCCAGCAGCTATAGGAGAGGTGGTGCTGAAGCTTTCTTT; CDR3 protein: CASSYRRGGAEAFF; V gene: TRBV7-9; clone size: NA; J gene: TRBJ1-1; CDR3 length: 14; D gene: NA
CDR3 DNA: TGTGCCTGGAGTTTCCGGGACAGGGGAACCTCCTACGAGCAGTACTTC; CDR3 protein: CAWSFRDRGTSYEQYF; V gene: TRBV30; clone size: NA; J gene: TRBJ2-7; CDR3 length: 16; D gene: TRBD1
CDR3 DNA: TGTGCCAGTAGTATAGAGGGGACTAGCGGGAGAGGATTCACCGGGGAGCTGTTTTTT; CDR3 protein: CASSIEGTSGRGFTGELFF; V gene: TRBV19; clone size: NA; J gene: TRBJ2-2; CDR3 length: 19; D gene: TRBD2
CDR3 DNA: TGTGCCAGCAGCCCGAGTGAGGGCACTGAAGCTTTCTTT; CDR3 protein: CASSPSEGTEAFF; V gene: TRBV7-6; clone size: NA; J gene: TRBJ1-1; CDR3 length: 13; D gene: NA
CDR3 DNA: TGTGCCAGCAGTTGGACTAGCGGGAGCCATCGGGAGCAGTTCTTC; CDR3 protein: CASSWTSGSHREQFF; V gene: TRBV28; clone size: NA; J gene: TRBJ2-1; CDR3 length: 15; D gene: TRBD2
CDR3 DNA: TGTGCCTGGAGTAAACTAGCGGGAACTACCAATGAGCAGTTCTTC; CDR3 protein: CAWSKLAGTTNEQFF; V gene: TRBV30; clone size: NA; J gene: TRBJ2-1; CDR3 length: 15; D gene: TRBD2
CDR3 DNA: TGTGCCAGCAGCCTGCGGCAGGGGGGCACTGAAGCTTTCTTT; CDR3 protein: CASSLRQGGTEAFF; V gene: TRBV9; clone size: NA; J gene: TRBJ1-1; CDR3 length: 14; D gene: TRBD1
CDR3 DNA: TGTGCCAGCTCACCCCCTGGGCAGGGAGGTCCCGAGCAGTACTTC; CDR3 protein: CASSPPGQGGPEQYF; V gene: TRBV18; clone size: NA; J gene: TRBJ2-7; CDR3 length: 15; D gene: NA
CDR3 DNA: TGCAGCGTTGGCTCCTCGACTAGTCGGACCTACGAGCAGTACTTC; CDR3 protein: CSVGSSTSRTYEQYF; V gene: TRBV29-1; clone size: NA; J gene: TRBJ2-7; CDR3 length: 15; D gene: NA
CDR3 DNA: TGTGCCAGCAGTGAAGCAACAGGGTTACCATTAAGGCTGTTTTTT; CDR3 protein: CASSEATGLPLRLFF; V gene: TRBV6-1; clone size: NA; J gene: TRBJ1-4; CDR3 length: 15; D gene: NA
CDR3 DNA: TGTGCCACCCGGGGGAACTACCCCTACGAGCAGTACTTC; CDR3 protein: CATRGNYPYEQYF; V gene: TRBV6-1; clone size: NA; J gene: TRBJ2-7; CDR3 length: 13; D gene: NA
CDR3 DNA: TGTGCCAGCAGTTACAGTGGGAGTGACACTGAAGCTTTCTTT; CDR3 protein: CASSYSGSDTEAFF; V gene: TRBV6-6; clone size: NA; J gene: TRBJ1-1; CDR3 length: 14; D gene: NA
CDR3 DNA: TGTGCCATCAAACCGGGACAGAAGAACACTGAAGCTTTCTTT; CDR3 protein: CAIKPGQKNTEAFF; V gene: TRBV10-3; clone size: NA; J gene: TRBJ1-1; CDR3 length: 14; D gene: TRBD1
CDR3 DNA: TGTGCCAGCAGTTACCCGGACAGGGCGGACTATGGCTACACCTTC; CDR3 protein: CASSYPDRADYGYTF; V gene: TRBV6-6; clone size: few; J gene: TRBJ1-2; CDR3 length: 15; D gene: TRBD1
CDR3 DNA: TGTGCCTCCTTAAGCTGGGGCGGAGCGAACACTGAAGCTTTCTTT; CDR3 protein: CASLSWGGANTEAFF; V gene: TRBV19; clone size: few; J gene: TRBJ1-1; CDR3 length: 15; D gene: NA
CDR3 DNA: TGCGCCAGCAACCGGGACAGGCCCACAGATACGCAGTATTTT; CDR3 protein: CASNRDRPTDTQYF; V gene: TRBV10-1; clone size: NA; J gene: TRBJ2-3; CDR3 length: 14; D gene: TRBD1
CDR3 DNA: TGTGCCAGCTCCGGGGGGGAAGATACGCAGTATTTT; CDR3 protein: CASSGGEDTQYF; V gene: TRBV18; clone size: NA; J gene: TRBJ2-3; CDR3 length: 12; D gene: TRBD2
CDR3 DNA: TGCAGCGTTGATTTGGGGGCTAATGGCTACACCTTC; CDR3 protein: CSVDLGANGYTF; V gene: TRBV29-1; clone size: NA; J gene: TRBJ1-2; CDR3 length: 12; D gene: NA
CDR3 DNA: TGCAGTGCTACAGGGAACTACGAGCAGTACTTC; CDR3 protein: CSATGNYEQYF; V gene: TRBV20-1; clone size: NA; J gene: TRBJ2-7; CDR3 length: 11; D gene: NA
CDR3 DNA: TGTGCCAGCAGCTTGGCCAAGGTCGGGACTAGCGGCAATGAGCAGTTCTTC; CDR3 protein: CASSLAKVGTSGNEQFF; V gene: TRBV5-4; clone size: NA; J gene: TRBJ2-1; CDR3 length: 17; D gene: TRBD2
CDR3 DNA: TGTGCCATCAGTGAGTCACTTGAAAACAATGAGCAGTTCTTC; CDR3 protein: CAISESLENNEQFF; V gene: TRBV10-3; clone size: NA; J gene: TRBJ2-1; CDR3 length: 14; D gene: NA
CDR3 DNA: TGTGCCAGCGGGCGGGACCACGGAGACACCATATATTTT; CDR3 protein: CASGRDHGDTIYF; V gene: TRBV2; clone size: NA; J gene: TRBJ1-3; CDR3 length: 13; D gene: NA
CDR3 DNA: TGTGCCAGCAGCTTAGAAGCTACCGGGGAGCTGTTTTTT; CDR3 protein: CASSLEATGELFF; V gene: TRBV11-2; clone size: once; J gene: TRBJ2-2; CDR3 length: 13; D gene: NA
CDR3 DNA: TGTGCCAGCAGTTATGGCGGGATAAGCACAGATACGCAGTATTTT; CDR3 protein: CASSYGGISTDTQYF; V gene: TRBV6-6; clone size: NA; J gene: TRBJ2-3; CDR3 length: 15; D gene: NA
CDR3 DNA: TGTGCCAGCAGCTTGTCCGGGACAGGGCTCTCTGGGGCCAACGTCCTGACTTTC; CDR3 protein: CASSLSGTGLSGANVLTF; V gene: TRBV7-9; clone size: NA; J gene: TRBJ2-6; CDR3 length: 18; D gene: TRBD1
CDR3 DNA: TGTGCCAGCAGTTTAGGACAGTACCAAGAGACCCAGTACTTC; CDR3 protein: CASSLGQYQETQYF; V gene: TRBV27; clone size: NA; J gene: TRBJ2-5; CDR3 length: 14; D gene: NA
CDR3 DNA: TGTGCCAGCAGTTTACCTCAGGGGGGTACTGGAAACACCATATATTTT; CDR3 protein: CASSLPQGGTGNTIYF; V gene: TRBV28; clone size: NA; J gene: TRBJ1-3; CDR3 length: 16; D gene: TRBD1
CDR3 DNA: TGCAGCGTTGATAGTAGAAACACCATATATTTT; CDR3 protein: CSVDSRNTIYF; V gene: TRBV29-1; clone size: NA; J gene: TRBJ1-3; CDR3 length: 11; D gene: NA
CDR3 DNA: TGCGCCAGCAGTTTTCAACTTACCGGGGAGCTGTTTTTT; CDR3 protein: CASSFQLTGELFF; V gene: TRBV10-2; clone size: NA; J gene: TRBJ2-2; CDR3 length: 13; D gene: NA
CDR3 DNA: TGTGCCAGCAGTTCAGGGGTAGTAGCCGAGCAGTACTTC; CDR3 protein: CASSSGVVAEQYF; V gene: TRBV28; clone size: NA; J gene: TRBJ2-7; CDR3 length: 13; D gene: NA
CDR3 DNA: TGTGCCAGCAGCTTAGGCGCGGGACCCTCCTACGAGCAGTACTTC; CDR3 protein: CASSLGAGPSYEQYF; V gene: TRBV11-2; clone size: NA; J gene: TRBJ2-7; CDR3 length: 15; D gene: NA